This TCR beta chain was found in a study of OX40 agonist ivuxolimab in advanced cancers. Overall study findings and caveats: Normalized T-cell clonal expansion was also low in a subset of nonresponders. CD8+ T cells were the subset that, on average, had more expanded clones than CD4+.

This clone turned up a few times. As yet, its antigen is unknown. Repertoires were generated with immunoSEQ multiplex PCR, while TCRdb's copy carries only in-frame clones and drops some. The sample lists 25,000 to 40,000 clones, 75% to 95% seen once, with around 4.8% in the top ten. Germline V gene sequence: CDR1 GTSNPN, CDR2 SVGIG (reference sequence). This CDR3 contains 11 residues. Trimming pared 2 bases from V and 10 bases from J, leaving 9 bases between. Sequenced here: CD4+ or CD8+ T cells sorted from blood, sampled in a trial of the OX40 agonist ivuxolimab. The rearrangement joins TRBV30 to TRBJ2-1, with D hard to call. The source is an adult with an advanced solid tumor such as melanoma, head and neck, liver or kidney cancer. In nucleotides, the CDR3 is TGTGCCTGGAGTCTGGGTGGCGAGCAGTTCTTC. Residues: CAWSLGGEQFF.